The T cell receptor (beta chain) under discussion was sequenced for a study of shared clonotypes between healthy human individuals. Study results and limitations: What naive subsets generally showed was a larger estimated richness than memory subsets showed.

CD45RO-negative, CCR7-selected cells formed the naive CD8 fraction, which excluded terminally differentiated effector memory CD45RA+ cells. Per germline, CDR1 SEHNR and CDR2 FQNEAQ (reference sequence). There are 12 residues in the CDR3. V was cut by 6 bases and J by 8 bases, with 8 bases left in between. TCRdb's table, derived via immunoSEQ multiplex PCR, lists solely in-frame clones and lacks some. Of millions of clones detected, approximately 95% appear once; the ten largest clones hold around 1.1%. In its sample, this clone was seen a few times. Its target is unknown. The sequence came from a young man in good health. V and J are TRBV7-9 and TRBJ1-6, with D uncertain. The source material was naive CD8+ T cells sorted from blood. The CDR3 DNA reads TGTGCCAGCAGGCAGGTAGATTCACCCCTCCACTTT. Translation: CASRQVDSPLHF.